This passage covers 21 T cell receptor beta chains from one sample sequenced in a study of blood T cell repertoires in COVID-19 (dated by TCRdb to 2020 to 2022). Libraries were constructed by the immunoSEQ multiplex PCR assay. TCRdb retrieved this table from immuneACCESS and kept in-frame rearrangements only. Not all clones are present; in checked studies, unresolved V genes account for under half, and no reason is known for the remainder. The sample table shows about 64,000 clones, and about three quarters are seen once. The ten largest make up less than 6% of the sample. Sequences were obtained from peripheral blood. The receptors were sampled from a human donor in a cohort sampled during active COVID-19.

The chain carries TRBV6-6 and TRBJ1-6, with a weak D call TRBD1 (5 bases). Between the trimmed V and J ends, which lost 0 bases and 8 bases, there was a span of 8 bases. The CDR3 length is 14 residues. CDR1 and CDR2 (germline): MNHNY, SVGAGI (reference sequence). This chain's CDR3 is CASSYSGADSPLHF. The CDR3 bases are TGTGCCAGCAGTTACTCAGGGGCCGATTCACCCCTCCACTTT.

The chain couples TRBV7-6 to TRBJ2-3; TRBD2 agrees at 7 bases. V dropped 0 bases and J dropped 0; count of bases not matched to a gene: 6. Per the germline V gene, CDR1 is SGHVS and CDR2 is FNYEAQ. This CDR3 contains 17 residues. CDR3 DNA sequence: TGTGCCAGCAGCTTAGCGGGGCGGGGGTATAGCACAGATACGCAGTATTTT. Protein sequence: CASSLAGRGYSTDTQYF.

The chain uses TRBV7-2 and TRBJ1-5; perhaps TRBD1 as D (6 bases). The germline V and J ends were trimmed by 2 bases and 6 bases, with 8 bases remaining between them. Germline V gene lookup returns CDR1 SGHTA and CDR2 FQGNSA. The CDR3 contains 13 residues. Here the CDR3 reads CASSLQGIQPQHF. The CDR3 DNA sequence: TGTGCCAGCAGCTTACAGGGGATTCAGCCCCAGCATTTT. The complete variable domain, with remaining parts taken from reference TRBV7-2 and TRBJ1-5, reads GAGVSQSPSNKVTEKGKDVELRCDPISGHTALYWYRQSLGQGLEFLIYFQGNSAPDKSGLPSDRFSAERTGGSVSTLTIQRTQQEDSAVYLCASSLQGIQPQHFGDGTRLSIL.

This chain uses TRBV28 with TRBJ2-3; the D gene is possibly TRBD1 (5 bases). V dropped 6 bases and J dropped 6 bases, with 10 bases sitting between them. This CDR3 contains 12 residues. The germline V gene encodes CDR1 MDHEN and CDR2 SYDVKM. The CDR3 DNA follows: TGTGCCAGCAGCATAAAGGGGGATACGCAGTATTTT. Protein product: CASSIKGDTQYF.

V gene TRBV6-5 combines with J gene TRBJ2-3; 7 nucleotides line up with TRBD1. Germline values: CDR1 MNHEY, CDR2 SVGAGI. After removal of 2 bases from V and 0 bases from J, the junction contained 2 bases not matched to a gene. The CDR3 sequence is 15 residues long. The CDR3 DNA sequence: TGTGCCAGCAGTTACGGACAGGCGAGCACAGATACGCAGTATTTT. Translation: CASSYGQASTDTQYF.

The chain combines TRBV28 with TRBJ2-7, with D possibly matching TRBD1 (6 bases). V lost 6 bases and J lost 6, with 12 bases in between. The V gene's germline CDR1 is MDHEN and CDR2 SYDVKM. The CDR3 sequence is 12 residues long. For the CDR3, the DNA is TGTGCCAGCAGCTCCACAGGGTCCGAGCAGTACTTC. Encoded protein: CASSSTGSEQYF.

This chain links TRBV5-4 with TRBJ1-2; 9 bases match TRBD1. CDR1 is SGHNT, CDR2 YYREEE, per germline (reference sequence). The CDR3 contains 15 residues. Trimming at V came to 3 bases and at J to 7 bases, leaving 10 bases not matched to a gene. CDR3 in DNA: TGTGCCAGCAGCTCGGGACAGGGTCTGGGGGCTGGCTACACCTTC. Encoded protein: CASSSGQGLGAGYTF.

The chain joins TRBV5-1 to TRBJ1-2; D is ambiguous. V dropped 3 bases and J dropped 2 bases, with 11 bases sitting between them. CDR1 is SGHRS, CDR2 YFSETQ, per germline. This CDR3 has 14 amino acids. The CDR3 bases are TGCGCCAGCAGCTCCGTGGCGGGAAACTATGGCTACACCTTC. Its protein product is CASSSVAGNYGYTF.

This chain joins TRBV6-5 and TRBJ2-1, with 11 positions matching TRBD2. CDR1 and CDR2 from the germline V gene are MNHEY and SVGAGI. Trimming took 4 bases from V and 7 from J; bases not matched to a gene: 6. This CDR3 has 15 residues. CDR3 bases: TGTGCCAGCAGTTCCAAGACTAGCGGGGCAAATGAGCAGTTCTTC. This sequence encodes CASSSKTSGANEQFF.

The chain combines TRBV25-1 with TRBJ1-1; 8 positions match TRBD1. The J segment lost 7 bases and the V segment lost 5 bases, leaving 9 bases of the junction unmatched. CDR3 length: 14 residues. Germline V gene lookup returns CDR1 MGHDK and CDR2 SYGVNS. CDR3 DNA sequence: TGTGCCAGCAGTTTCTCGGACAGGGCCAATGAAGCTTTCTTT. It specifies CASSFSDRANEAFF.

This clone was observed a handful of times. The chain has TRBV29-1 and TRBJ1-2; maybe TRBD1 (6 bases). Trimming stripped 6 bases from V and 5 bases from J, with 16 bases between. This CDR3 spans 13 amino acids. The V gene's germline CDR1 is SQVTM and CDR2 ANQGSEA. The CDR3 region has the DNA TGCAGCGTGGAGGCGCAGGGGATGTATGGCTACACCTTC. This encodes CSVEAQGMYGYTF. The full variable domain, its missing parts supplied by reference TRBV29-1 and TRBJ1-2, is SAVISQKPSRDICQRGTSLTIQCQVDSQVTMMFWYRQQPGQSLTLIATANQGSEATYESGFVIDKFPISRPNLTFSTLTVSNMSPEDSSIYLCSVEAQGMYGYTFGSGTRLTVV.

CDR3: CASSINRGRSTDTQYF. The CDR3 nucleotides read TGTGCCAGCTCAATCAACCGGGGAAGAAGCACAGATACGCAGTATTTT. The chain links TRBV18 to TRBJ2-3; a possible D gene is TRBD2 (5 bases). The CDR3 is 16 amino acids. Germline V CDR1 and CDR2: KGHSH, LQKENI. Trimming pared 5 bases from V and 0 bases from J, leaving 15 bases between.

The genes are TRBV6-6 and TRBJ1-4, with a weak D call TRBD1 (6 bases). Germline V gives CDR1 MNHNY, CDR2 SVGAGI (reference sequence). V was pared by 0 bases and J by 7 bases, with 9 bases between. CDR3 length: 14 amino acids. This chain's CDR3 is CASSYSLTGEKLFF. The CDR3 nucleotides are TGTGCCAGCAGTTACTCCCTGACAGGTGAAAAACTGTTTTTT.

In its sample, this clone was seen a few times. The rearrangement joins TRBV27 to TRBJ1-3, with 9 bases matching TRBD1. The CDR3 is 16 residues long. J gave up 3 bases and V 8 bases, and 11 bases lay outside the gene matches. Per germline, CDR1 MNHEY and CDR2 SMNVEV (reference sequence). CDR3 residues: CASAQAGQGFGNTIYF. CDR3 sequence (DNA): TGTGCCAGCGCTCAAGCGGGACAGGGTTTTGGAAACACCATATATTTT.

The chain has TRBV18 and TRBJ2-7; 8 bases match TRBD2. V was pared by 5 bases and J by 0 bases, with 9 bases of the junction left unmatched. The CDR3 sequence is 16 residues long. CDR1 and CDR2 (germline): KGHSH, LQKENI. The CDR3 sequence is CASSSKAGENSYEQYF. The CDR3, as DNA: TGTGCCAGCTCATCCAAAGCGGGGGAGAACTCCTACGAGCAGTACTTC. The variable domain in full, completed from reference TRBV18 and TRBJ2-7, reads NAGVMQNPRHLVRRRGQEARLRCSPMKGHSHVYWYRQLPEEGLKFMVYLQKENIIDESGMPKERFSAEFPKEGPSILRIQQVVRGDSAAYFCASSSKAGENSYEQYFGPGTRLTVT.

This clone was observed a single time. The chain uses TRBV3-1 (or the pseudogene TRBV3-2) and TRBJ2-1; 7 nucleotides match TRBD1. The CDR3 has 14 amino acids. CDR1 is LGHDT, CDR2 YNNKEL, per germline (reference sequence). J gave up 6 bases and V 4 bases, and 6 bases lay outside the gene matches. The DNA of the CDR3 is TGTGCCAGCAGCCCGGACAGGCGGGTCAATGAGCAGTTCTTC. It is translated as CASSPDRRVNEQFF.

This clone occurred a few times. V gene TRBV4-2 combines with J gene TRBJ1-1; the match to TRBD1 covers 7 bases. The V gene's germline CDR1 is LGHNA and CDR2 YNFKEQ. This CDR3 comprises 15 residues. The V gene end was trimmed by 4 bases and the J gene end by 0 bases; junction bases not matched to a gene: 5. CDR3: CASSPTGTVNTEAFF. DNA for the CDR3: TGTGCCAGCAGCCCCACCGGGACAGTGAACACTGAAGCTTTCTTT.

This clone was seen only a few times. The chain couples TRBV5-1 to TRBJ1-1; D gene ambiguous. Germline V gene lookup returns CDR1 SGHRS and CDR2 YFSETQ. Trimming left V 0 bases short and J 11 bases short, with 17 bases between. The CDR3 spans 14 residues. The chain's CDR3 is CASSLEVTEGSAFF. The CDR3 region has the DNA TGCGCCAGCAGCTTGGAAGTAACGGAGGGATCGGCTTTCTTT.

V gene TRBV7-2 combines with J gene TRBJ2-7; no reliable D call. Germline loops: CDR1 SGHTA, CDR2 FQGNSA. The CDR3 covers 14 residues. V was pared by 1 base and J by 7 bases, with 14 bases between. As DNA, the CDR3 is TGTGCCAGCAGCTTAGTTTCTTCAGGTTTTGAGCAGTACTTC. This translates into CASSLVSSGFEQYF.

The chain employs TRBV6-5 and TRBJ1-5; 7 bases map to TRBD1. There are 15 residues in the CDR3. Germline CDR1 reads MNHEY; CDR2 reads SVGAGI. The trim removed 0 bases at V and 7 bases at J, leaving 6 bases unmatched. The DNA of the CDR3 is TGTGCCAGCAGTTACTCTACAACAGGGGACCAGCCCCAGCATTTT. Protein sequence: CASSYSTTGDQPQHF.

This clone is labeled medium-sized. The CDR3 protein is CASSLTRTGGPWDEQYF. The CDR3 DNA follows: TGTGCCAGCAGCTTAACCCGGACAGGGGGCCCGTGGGACGAGCAGTACTTC. J is TRBJ2-7 and V is TRBV7-3; 11 nucleotides align to TRBD1. V shed 0 bases, J shed 5 bases, and the junction held 9 bases outside the gene matches. CDR1 is SGHTA, CDR2 FQGTGA, per germline. This CDR3 contains 17 residues. Full variable domain (outside the CDR3, taken from reference TRBV7-3 and TRBJ2-7): GAGVSQTPSNKVTEKGKYVELRCDPISGHTALYWYRQSLGQGPEFLIYFQGTGAADDSGLPNDRFFAVRPEGSVSTLKIQRTERGDSAVYLCASSLTRTGGPWDEQYFGPGTRLTVT.